The sample holds one count of the clone carrying this T cell receptor beta chain. Authors' analysis steps: Estimation of nucleated cell counts was performed using reference gene primer amplification. Assay used: immunoSEQ multiplex PCR; TCRdb lists only in-frame clones, some missing. V, J and clone size are those of that table, while D and trimming were read from the DNA. The sample yields approximately 100,000 clones, approximately 84% seen once. These data come from a study of blood T cell repertoires in COVID-19. As for the study in general: Samples came from the United States, Italy and Spain, spanning acute and convalescent COVID-19.

Germline CDR1 reads SNHLY; CDR2 reads FYNNEI. The CDR3 is 15 residues long. V was pared by 6 bases and J by 1 base, with 14 bases between. The chain carries TRBV2 and TRBJ2-3; D may be TRBD1 (5 bases). Material for sequencing was peripheral blood. This receptor was taken from a human donor in a cohort sampled during active or convalescent COVID-19. CDR3 nucleotides: TGTGCCAGCAGCCCCTCAGAAGGGGGCACAGATACGCAGTATTTT. Protein sequence: CASSPSEGGTDTQYF.